The present entry profiles one T cell receptor beta chain with its context. Clones were read by immunoSEQ multiplex PCR, and TCRdb kept only the in-frame ones, dropping some. The data show about 170,000 clones, about 87% seen once. The sample is drawn from a study of blood T cell repertoires in COVID-19. Losses at the gene ends were 8 bases for V and 2 bases for J; bases not matched to a gene: 17. CDR3 length equals 17 residues. CDR1 LNHDA and CDR2 SQIVND come from the germline V gene (reference sequence). V gene TRBV19 combines with J gene TRBJ2-5, with 7 positions matching TRBD1. This TCR was recovered from a woman aged 80 or over with COVID-19, enrolled during active disease. The sample was peripheral blood. The chain's CDR3 is CASSHDGTDWVQETQYF. DNA for the CDR3: TGTGCCAGTTCCCACGATGGGACAGACTGGGTACAAGAGACCCAGTACTTC.